This T cell receptor beta chain was recovered during a study of blood T cell repertoires in COVID-19. About the research overall: The United States, Italy and Spain were the sources of the acute and convalescent COVID-19 samples.

In the original analysis: Using reference gene primer amplification, nucleated cell counts were estimated. Repertoires were generated with immunoSEQ multiplex PCR, while TCRdb's copy carries only in-frame clones and drops some. The DNA was the basis for D and trimming; V, J and clone size are from that table. The sample records roughly 240,000 clones, 86% being singletons. It was during active infection that Seattle patients were enrolled and then longitudinally followed. Between the trimmed V and J ends, which lost 3 bases and 6 bases, there was a span of 14 bases. The CDR3 sequence is 14 residues long. CDR1 is LNHDA, CDR2 SQIVND, per germline (reference sequence).

This clonotype was obtained from an elderly woman with COVID-19, enrolled during active disease. Sample: peripheral blood. The rearrangement joins TRBV19 to TRBJ2-5; weak D call: TRBD2 (5 bases). The CDR3 sequence is CASSIGRGKQTQYF. The CDR3 DNA is TGTGCCAGTAGTATCGGAAGAGGGAAGCAGACCCAGTACTTC.